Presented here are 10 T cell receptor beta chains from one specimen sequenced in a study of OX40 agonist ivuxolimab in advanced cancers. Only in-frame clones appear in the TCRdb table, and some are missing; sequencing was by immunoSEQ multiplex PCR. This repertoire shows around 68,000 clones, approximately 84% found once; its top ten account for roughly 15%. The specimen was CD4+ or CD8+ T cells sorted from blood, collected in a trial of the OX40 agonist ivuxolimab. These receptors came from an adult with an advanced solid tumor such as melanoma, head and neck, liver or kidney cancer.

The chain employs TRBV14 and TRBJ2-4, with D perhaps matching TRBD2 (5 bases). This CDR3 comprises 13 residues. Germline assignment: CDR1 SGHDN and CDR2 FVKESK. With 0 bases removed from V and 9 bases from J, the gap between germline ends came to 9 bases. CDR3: CASSQELVGIQYF. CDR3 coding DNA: TGTGCCAGCAGCCAAGAACTAGTTGGCATTCAGTACTTC.

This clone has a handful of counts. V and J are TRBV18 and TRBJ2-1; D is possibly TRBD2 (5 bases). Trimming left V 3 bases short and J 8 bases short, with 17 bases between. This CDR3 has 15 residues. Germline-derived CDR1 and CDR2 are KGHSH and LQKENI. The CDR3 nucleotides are TGTGCCAGCTCACCCGGAATCGGAGGACCCGATGAGCAGTTCTTC. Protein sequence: CASSPGIGGPDEQFF.

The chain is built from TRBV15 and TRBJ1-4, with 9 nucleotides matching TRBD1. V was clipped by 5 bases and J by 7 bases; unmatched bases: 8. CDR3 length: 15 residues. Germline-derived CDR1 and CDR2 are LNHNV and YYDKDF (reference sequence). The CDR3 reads CATSDGGGQGEKLFF. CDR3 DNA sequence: TGTGCCACCAGCGACGGGGGGGGACAGGGTGAAAAACTGTTTTTT. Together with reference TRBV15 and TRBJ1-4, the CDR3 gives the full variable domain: DAMVIQNPRYQVTQFGKPVTLSCSQTLNHNVMYWYQQKSSQAPKLLFHYYDKDFNNEADTPDNFQSRRPNTSFCFLDIRSPGLGDTAMYLCATSDGGGQGEKLFFGSGTQLSVL.

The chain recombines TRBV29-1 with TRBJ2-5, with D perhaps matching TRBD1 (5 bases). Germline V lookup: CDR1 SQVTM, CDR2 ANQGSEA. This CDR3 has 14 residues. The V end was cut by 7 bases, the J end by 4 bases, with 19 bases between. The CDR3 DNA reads TGCAGCGGTTCCCTTATGCAGGGCAGAGAGACCCAGTACTTC. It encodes CSGSLMQGRETQYF. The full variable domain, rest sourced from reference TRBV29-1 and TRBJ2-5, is SAVISQKPSRDICQRGTSLTIQCQVDSQVTMMFWYRQQPGQSLTLIATANQGSEATYESGFVIDKFPISRPNLTFSTLTVSNMSPEDSSIYLCSGSLMQGRETQYFGPGTRLLVL.

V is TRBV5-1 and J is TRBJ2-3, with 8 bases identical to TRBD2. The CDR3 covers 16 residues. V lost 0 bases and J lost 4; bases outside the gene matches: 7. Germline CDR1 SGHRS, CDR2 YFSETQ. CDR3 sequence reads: CASSLVYREGPDTQYF. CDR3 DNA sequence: TGCGCCAGCAGCTTGGTATATCGGGAGGGCCCAGATACGCAGTATTTT.

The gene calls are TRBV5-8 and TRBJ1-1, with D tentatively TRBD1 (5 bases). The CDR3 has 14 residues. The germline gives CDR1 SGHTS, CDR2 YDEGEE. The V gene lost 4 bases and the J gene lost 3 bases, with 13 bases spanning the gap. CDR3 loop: CASSRSGMDTEAFF. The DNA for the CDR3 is TGTGCCAGCAGCAGGTCAGGGATGGACACTGAAGCTTTCTTT.

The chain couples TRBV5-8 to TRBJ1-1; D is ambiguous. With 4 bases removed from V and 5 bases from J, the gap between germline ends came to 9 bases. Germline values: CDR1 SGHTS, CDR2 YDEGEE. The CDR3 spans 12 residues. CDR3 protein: CASSPLVTEAFF. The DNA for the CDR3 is TGTGCCAGCAGCCCCCTTGTGACTGAAGCTTTCTTT.

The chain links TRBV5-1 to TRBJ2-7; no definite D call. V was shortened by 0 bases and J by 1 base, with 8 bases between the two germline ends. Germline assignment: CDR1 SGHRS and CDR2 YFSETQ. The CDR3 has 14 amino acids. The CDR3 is CASSLGAVSYEQYF. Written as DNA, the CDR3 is TGCGCCAGCAGCTTGGGTGCGGTGTCCTACGAGCAGTACTTC.

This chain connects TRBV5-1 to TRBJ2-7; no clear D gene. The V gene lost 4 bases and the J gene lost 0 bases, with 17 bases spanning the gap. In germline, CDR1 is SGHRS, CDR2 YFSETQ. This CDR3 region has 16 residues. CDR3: CASSLTSTASSYEQYF. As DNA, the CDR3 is TGCGCCAGCAGCCTTACCTCGACTGCTAGCTCCTACGAGCAGTACTTC.

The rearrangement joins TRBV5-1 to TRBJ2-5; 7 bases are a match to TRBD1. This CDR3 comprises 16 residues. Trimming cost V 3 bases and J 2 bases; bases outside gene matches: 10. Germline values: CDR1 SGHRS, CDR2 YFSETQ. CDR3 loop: CASSWQPMDRQETQYF. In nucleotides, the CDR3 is TGCGCCAGCAGCTGGCAGCCTATGGACAGGCAAGAGACCCAGTACTTC.